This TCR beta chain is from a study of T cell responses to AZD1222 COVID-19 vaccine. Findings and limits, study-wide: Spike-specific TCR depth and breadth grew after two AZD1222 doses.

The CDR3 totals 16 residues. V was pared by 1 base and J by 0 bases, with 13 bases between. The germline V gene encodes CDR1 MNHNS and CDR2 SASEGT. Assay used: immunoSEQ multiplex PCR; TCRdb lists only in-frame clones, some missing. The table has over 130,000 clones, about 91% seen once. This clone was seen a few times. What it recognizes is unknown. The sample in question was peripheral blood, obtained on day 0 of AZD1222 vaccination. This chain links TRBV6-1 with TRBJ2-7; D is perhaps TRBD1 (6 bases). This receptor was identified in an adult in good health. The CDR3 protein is CASSEDTGTSSYEQYF. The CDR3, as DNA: TGTGCCAGCAGTGAAGATACCGGGACAAGCTCCTACGAGCAGTACTTC.